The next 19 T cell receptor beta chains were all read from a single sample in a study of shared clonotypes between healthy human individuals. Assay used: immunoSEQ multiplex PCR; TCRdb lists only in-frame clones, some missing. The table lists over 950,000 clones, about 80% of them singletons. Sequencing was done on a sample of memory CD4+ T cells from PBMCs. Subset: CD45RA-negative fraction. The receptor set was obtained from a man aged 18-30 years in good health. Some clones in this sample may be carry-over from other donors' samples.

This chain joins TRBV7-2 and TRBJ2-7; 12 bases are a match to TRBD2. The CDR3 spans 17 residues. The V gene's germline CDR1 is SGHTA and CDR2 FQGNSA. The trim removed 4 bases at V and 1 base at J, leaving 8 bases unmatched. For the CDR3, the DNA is TGTGCCAGCAGCTCCACTCTGACTAGCGGGGGTTCCTACGAGCAGTACTTC. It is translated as CASSSTLTSGGSYEQYF.

The CDR3 loop reads CAWSVPGGIGGYTF. Here the CDR3 DNA reads TGTGCCTGGAGTGTACCAGGGGGCATTGGTGGCTACACCTTC. This chain joins TRBV30 and TRBJ1-2; 8 nucleotides agree with TRBD1. The CDR3 has 14 residues. The V gene end was trimmed by 0 bases and the J gene end by 7 bases; junction bases not matched to a gene: 7. Germline V gene lookup returns CDR1 GTSNPN and CDR2 SVGIG (reference sequence).

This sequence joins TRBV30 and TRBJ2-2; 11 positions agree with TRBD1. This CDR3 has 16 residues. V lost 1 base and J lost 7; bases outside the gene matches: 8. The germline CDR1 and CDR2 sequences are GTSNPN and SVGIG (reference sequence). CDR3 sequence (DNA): TGTGCCTGGAGTGCCCCCGGGACAGGGGGGCTCGGGGAGCTGTTTTTT. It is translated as CAWSAPGTGGLGELFF.

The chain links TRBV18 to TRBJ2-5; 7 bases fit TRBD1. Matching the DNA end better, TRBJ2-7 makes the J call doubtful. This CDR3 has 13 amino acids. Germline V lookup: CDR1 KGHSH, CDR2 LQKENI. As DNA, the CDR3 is TGTGCCAGCTCGATAGACAGGGCCTACGAGCAGTACTTC. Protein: CASSIDRAYEQYF.

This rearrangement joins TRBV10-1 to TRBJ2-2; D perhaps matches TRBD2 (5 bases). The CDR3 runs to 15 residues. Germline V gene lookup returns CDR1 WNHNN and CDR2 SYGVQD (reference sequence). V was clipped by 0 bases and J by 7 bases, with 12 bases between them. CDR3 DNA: TGCGCCAGCAGTGAGTCTTCTGGACTCATCGGGGAGCTGTTTTTT. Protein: CASSESSGLIGELFF.

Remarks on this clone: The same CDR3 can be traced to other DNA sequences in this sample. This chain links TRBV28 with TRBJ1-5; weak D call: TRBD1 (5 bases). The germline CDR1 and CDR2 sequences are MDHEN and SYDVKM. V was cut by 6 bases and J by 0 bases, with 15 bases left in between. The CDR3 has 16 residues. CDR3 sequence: CASSPGRGYSNQPQHF. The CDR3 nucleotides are TGTGCCAGCAGCCCCGGGAGGGGATATAGCAATCAGCCCCAGCATTTT. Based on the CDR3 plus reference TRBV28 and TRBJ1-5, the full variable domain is DVKVTQSSRYLVKRTGEKVFLECVQDMDHENMFWYRQDPGLGLRLIYFSYDVKMKEKGDIPEGYSVSREKKERFSLILESASTNQTSMYLCASSPGRGYSNQPQHFGDGTRLSIL.

The CDR3 DNA follows: TGTGCCAGCAGCTTTGGACAGGGGATAGCTGGAAACACCATATATTTT. Protein sequence: CASSFGQGIAGNTIYF. The chain joins TRBV5-4 to TRBJ1-3; 9 nucleotides match TRBD1. The germline V gene has CDR1 SGHNT and CDR2 YYREEE (reference sequence). This CDR3 is 16 amino acids long. V trimming: 2 bases; J trimming: 2 bases; junction bases outside the gene matches: 5.

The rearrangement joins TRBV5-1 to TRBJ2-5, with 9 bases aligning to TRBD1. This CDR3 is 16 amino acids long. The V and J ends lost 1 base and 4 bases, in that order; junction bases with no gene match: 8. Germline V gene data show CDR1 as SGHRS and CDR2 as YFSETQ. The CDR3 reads CASSLRDRDPPETQYF. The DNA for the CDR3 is TGCGCCAGCAGCTTGAGGGACAGGGATCCCCCAGAGACCCAGTACTTC.

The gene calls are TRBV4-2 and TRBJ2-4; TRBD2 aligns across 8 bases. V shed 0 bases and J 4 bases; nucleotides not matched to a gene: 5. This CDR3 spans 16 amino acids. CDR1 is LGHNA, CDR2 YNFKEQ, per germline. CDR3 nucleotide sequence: TGTGCCAGCAGCCAAGATTATACTAGCGGAAAAAACATTCAGTACTTC. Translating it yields CASSQDYTSGKNIQYF.

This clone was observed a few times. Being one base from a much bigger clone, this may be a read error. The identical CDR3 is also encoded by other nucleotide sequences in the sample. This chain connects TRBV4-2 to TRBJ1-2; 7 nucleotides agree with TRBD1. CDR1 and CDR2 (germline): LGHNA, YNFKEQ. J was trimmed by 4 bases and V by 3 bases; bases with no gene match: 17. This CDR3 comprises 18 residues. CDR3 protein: CASSHATPDRVPGYGYTF. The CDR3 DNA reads TGTGCCAGCAGCCACGCCACCCCTGACAGGGTCCCTGGCTATGGCTACACCTTC.

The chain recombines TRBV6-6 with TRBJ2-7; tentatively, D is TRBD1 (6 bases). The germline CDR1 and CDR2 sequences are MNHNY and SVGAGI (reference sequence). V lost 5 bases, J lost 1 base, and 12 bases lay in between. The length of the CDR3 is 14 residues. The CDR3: CASSPRTDSYEQYF. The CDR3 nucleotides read TGTGCCAGCAGTCCCCGGACAGATTCCTACGAGCAGTACTTC.

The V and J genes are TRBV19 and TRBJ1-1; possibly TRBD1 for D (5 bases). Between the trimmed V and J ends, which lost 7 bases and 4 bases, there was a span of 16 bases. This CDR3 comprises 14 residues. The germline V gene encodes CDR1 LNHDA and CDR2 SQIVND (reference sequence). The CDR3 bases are TGTGCCAGTACCCAGACAGCGCCGGCCACTGAAGCTTTCTTT. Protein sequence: CASTQTAPATEAFF. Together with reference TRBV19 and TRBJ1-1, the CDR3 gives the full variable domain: DGGITQSPKYLFRKEGQNVTLSCEQNLNHDAMYWYRQDPGQGLRLIYYSQIVNDFQKGDIAEGYSVSREKKESFPLTVTSAQKNPTAFYLCASTQTAPATEAFFGQGTRLTVV.

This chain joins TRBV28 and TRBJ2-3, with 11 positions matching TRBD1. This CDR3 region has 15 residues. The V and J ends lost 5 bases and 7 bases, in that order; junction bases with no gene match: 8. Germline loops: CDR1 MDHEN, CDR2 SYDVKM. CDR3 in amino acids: CASSPGGTGGYTQYF. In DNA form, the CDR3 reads TGTGCCAGCAGTCCCGGCGGGACAGGGGGTTATACGCAGTATTTT.

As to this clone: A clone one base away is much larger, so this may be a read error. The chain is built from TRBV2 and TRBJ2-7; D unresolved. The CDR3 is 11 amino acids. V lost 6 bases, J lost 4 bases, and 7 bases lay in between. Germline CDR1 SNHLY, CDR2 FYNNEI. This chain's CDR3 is CASSSYYEQYF. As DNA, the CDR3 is TGTGCCAGCAGCTCCTATTACGAGCAGTACTTC.

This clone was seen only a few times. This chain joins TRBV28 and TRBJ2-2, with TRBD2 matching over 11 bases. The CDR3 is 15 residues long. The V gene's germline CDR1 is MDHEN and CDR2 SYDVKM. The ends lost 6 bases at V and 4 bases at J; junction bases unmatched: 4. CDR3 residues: CASRLAGASTGELFF. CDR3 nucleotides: TGTGCCAGCAGACTAGCGGGAGCAAGCACCGGGGAGCTGTTTTTT.

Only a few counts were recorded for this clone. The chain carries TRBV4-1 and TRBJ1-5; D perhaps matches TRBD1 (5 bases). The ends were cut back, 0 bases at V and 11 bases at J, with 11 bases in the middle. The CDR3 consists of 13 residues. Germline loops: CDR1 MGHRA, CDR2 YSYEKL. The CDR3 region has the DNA TGCGCCAGCAGCCAAGATCCGGGACGGACCCAGCATTTT. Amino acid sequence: CASSQDPGRTQHF.

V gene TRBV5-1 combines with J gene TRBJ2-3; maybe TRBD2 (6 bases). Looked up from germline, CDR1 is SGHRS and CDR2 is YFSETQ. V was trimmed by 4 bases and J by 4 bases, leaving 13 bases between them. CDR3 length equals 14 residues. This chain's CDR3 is CASSAGTGADTQYF. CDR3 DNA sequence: TGCGCCAGCAGCGCGGGAACAGGCGCAGATACGCAGTATTTT.

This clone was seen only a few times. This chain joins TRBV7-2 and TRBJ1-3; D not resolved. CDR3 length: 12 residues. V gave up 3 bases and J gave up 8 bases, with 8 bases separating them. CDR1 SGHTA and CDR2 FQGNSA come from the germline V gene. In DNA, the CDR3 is TGTGCCAGCAGCTTGACTCGGGACACCATATATTTT. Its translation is CASSLTRDTIYF.

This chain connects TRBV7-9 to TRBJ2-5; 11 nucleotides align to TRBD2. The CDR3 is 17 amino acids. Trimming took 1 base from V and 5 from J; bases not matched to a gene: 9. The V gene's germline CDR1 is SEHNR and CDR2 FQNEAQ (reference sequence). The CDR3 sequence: CASSLDGTSGSGETQYF. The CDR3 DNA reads TGTGCCAGCAGCTTAGATGGCACTAGCGGGAGCGGCGAGACCCAGTACTTC.